What follows are 20 T cell receptor beta chains derived from one specimen sequenced in a study of blood T cell repertoires in COVID-19 (dated by TCRdb to the early 2020s). Library preparation used the immunoSEQ multiplex PCR assay. Sourced from immuneACCESS, this table was stored by TCRdb with only in-frame sequences that have V and J called. A share of the clones is absent; for the studies checked, an unresolved V gene accounts for under half, and the remainder has no known explanation. The sample contains roughly 300,000 clones, around 84% of them found a single time. The ten largest clonotypes hold about 4.1% of the sample. The sequenced sample was PBMCs or T cells enriched from blood (not recorded which). The receptors derive from a man younger than 40 who had recovered from COVID-19.

The V call is TRBV6-5, the J call TRBJ2-7, with 10 bases fitting TRBD2. Germline V gene lookup returns CDR1 MNHEY and CDR2 SVGAGI. The V and J ends lost 5 bases and 3 bases, in that order; junction bases with no gene match: 7. The CDR3 totals 15 residues. CDR3 nucleotides: TGTGCCAGCAGTCCGCCTAGCGGGGGTTACTACGAGCAGTACTTC. This gives the protein CASSPPSGGYYEQYF.

This clone was picked up one time. The V call is TRBV30, the J call TRBJ1-4; 7 bases are a match to TRBD1. CDR1 is GTSNPN, CDR2 SVGIG, per germline (reference sequence). The CDR3 loop spans 15 amino acids. The V and J ends lost 5 bases and 7 bases, in that order; junction bases with no gene match: 13. DNA of the CDR3: TGTGCCTGGGATCGAGGACAGGCCGGGGGTGAAAAACTGTTTTTT. Amino acid sequence: CAWDRGQAGGEKLFF.

This clone was counted many times. The chain couples TRBV27 to TRBJ2-3; 7 bases are a match to TRBD2. This CDR3 is 14 amino acids long. Germline CDR1 and CDR2: MNHEY and SMNVEV (reference sequence). V lost 6 bases, J lost 8 bases, and 11 bases stayed unmatched. CDR3 bases: TGTGCCAGCAGACTTAGGTCTAGCGGCACTACGCAGTATTTT. Translated: CASRLRSSGTTQYF.

The chain is built from TRBV7-9 and TRBJ1-5; tentatively, D is TRBD1 (5 bases). CDR3 length equals 16 residues. The germline V gene has CDR1 SEHNR and CDR2 FQNEAQ (reference sequence). V was cut by 1 base and J by 5 bases, with 15 bases left in between. CDR3 sequence reads: CASSLDPAGGYQPQHF. CDR3 sequence (DNA): TGTGCCAGCAGCTTAGATCCGGCCGGGGGGTATCAGCCCCAGCATTTT.

V is TRBV28 and J is TRBJ1-4, with TRBD1 as a possible D gene (5 bases). This CDR3 has 15 residues. Deletions cut 5 bases from V and 0 bases from J, with 10 bases between. In germline, CDR1 is MDHEN, CDR2 SYDVKM. Here the CDR3 reads CASSPGGATNEKLFF. CDR3 bases: TGTGCCAGCAGTCCCGGGGGGGCAACTAATGAAAAACTGTTTTTT.

About this clone itself: This same CDR3 is encoded by further DNA sequences in the sample. This chain links TRBV5-1 with TRBJ2-3; D is undetermined. Trimming shortened V by 2 bases and J by 3 bases, and 13 bases separated the two germline ends. Germline-derived CDR1 and CDR2 are SGHRS and YFSETQ. This CDR3 is 15 amino acids long. The CDR3 here is CASSFGGSSTDTQYF. CDR3 nucleotides: TGCGCCAGCAGCTTCGGCGGCAGCTCGACAGATACGCAGTATTTT.

The chain has TRBV10-2 and TRBJ2-7, with D possibly matching TRBD2 (6 bases). The V gene's germline CDR1 is WSHSY and CDR2 SAAADI. The CDR3 is 14 amino acids. Trimming shortened V by 2 bases and J by 3 bases, and 11 bases separated the two germline ends. The chain's CDR3 is CASSEAGIIYEQYF. The DNA for the CDR3 is TGCGCCAGCAGTGAGGCGGGGATCATCTACGAGCAGTACTTC.

This chain connects TRBV7-2 to TRBJ2-2; D is ambiguous. The germline V gene encodes CDR1 SGHTA and CDR2 FQGNSA. V gave up 5 bases and J gave up 6 bases, with 16 bases separating them. This CDR3 spans 15 amino acids. Here the CDR3 DNA reads TGTGCCAGCAGCCCCCAGATGGCCGTCCCCGGGGAGCTGTTTTTT. Translation: CASSPQMAVPGELFF.

The rearrangement uses TRBV19 and TRBJ1-5; D uncertain. V lost 6 bases, J lost 6 bases, and 12 bases lay in between. The CDR3 is 13 residues long. Germline assignment: CDR1 LNHDA and CDR2 SQIVND (reference sequence). CDR3 residues: CASRGGFAQPQHF. CDR3 coding DNA: TGTGCCAGTAGGGGAGGGTTCGCTCAGCCCCAGCATTTT.

The genes are TRBV7-9 and TRBJ1-6, with D tentatively TRBD1 (5 bases). Germline V gene lookup returns CDR1 SEHNR and CDR2 FQNEAQ (reference sequence). Between the trimmed V and J ends, which lost 5 bases and 9 bases, there was a span of 14 bases. The CDR3 covers 14 residues. CDR3 residues: CASSLAGVGSPLHF. As DNA, the CDR3 is TGTGCCAGCAGCCTCGCGGGGGTAGGTTCACCCCTCCACTTT. The full variable domain, its missing parts supplied by reference TRBV7-9 and TRBJ1-6, is DTGVSQNPRHKITKRGQNVTFRCDPISEHNRLYWYRQTLGQGPEFLTYFQNEAQLEKSRLLSDRFSAERPKGSFSTLEIQRTEQGDSAMYLCASSLAGVGSPLHFGNGTRLTVT.

This clone was seen a handful of times. The chain recombines TRBV7-8 with TRBJ1-1; D is uncertain. The germline CDR1 and CDR2 sequences are SGHVS and FQNEAQ. V gave up 2 bases and J gave up 2 bases, with 15 bases separating them. This CDR3 comprises 16 residues. CDR3 DNA: TGTGCCAGCAGCTTATTCGAGCTCTTCGGTAACACTGAAGCTTTCTTT. This encodes CASSLFELFGNTEAFF.

V gene TRBV4-1 combines with J gene TRBJ1-3; TRBD1 matches at 12 bases. J lost 4 bases, V lost 0 bases, and 10 bases had no gene match. This CDR3 is built from 19 residues. Germline values: CDR1 MGHRA, CDR2 YSYEKL. CDR3 residues: CASSQDHGTGGAWGNTIYF. The CDR3 bases are TGCGCCAGCAGCCAAGACCACGGGACAGGGGGCGCCTGGGGAAACACCATATATTTT.

The table lists this clone with a count of one. The rearrangement links TRBV6-5 to TRBJ1-4; D is undetermined. Germline CDR1 is MNHEY and CDR2 is SVGAGI. V dropped 6 bases and J dropped 5 bases, with 7 bases sitting between them. CDR3 length: 12 amino acids. CDR3 protein: CASRAGNEKLFF. CDR3 nucleotides: TGTGCCAGCAGGGCGGGAAATGAAAAACTGTTTTTT.

The chain employs TRBV5-6 and TRBJ1-2, with a weak D call TRBD1 (5 bases). The CDR3 is made up of 13 amino acids. Germline V gives CDR1 SGHDT, CDR2 YYEEEE. V was trimmed by 2 bases and J by 8 bases, leaving 13 bases between them. Here the CDR3 reads CASSFKQVSGYTF. CDR3 DNA: TGTGCCAGCAGCTTCAAACAGGTTTCGGGCTACACCTTC.

This rearrangement joins TRBV23-1 to TRBJ2-3; D is undetermined. TRBV23-1 is treated as an ORF (open reading frame) with a function not yet certain. Trimming took off 7 bases at V and 1 base at J, with 12 bases between the two ends. This CDR3 spans 14 amino acids. CDR3 in DNA: TGCGCCAGCACCCTTTACAAAGGCACAGATACGCAGTATTTT. It translates to CASTLYKGTDTQYF.

The chain employs TRBV14 and TRBJ1-1; the D gene is possibly TRBD1 (6 bases). Trimming cost V 4 bases and J 3 bases, with 9 bases left between them. The germline gives CDR1 SGHDN, CDR2 FVKESK. The CDR3 totals 13 residues. The CDR3 bases are TGTGCCAGCAGCCGGGGACAATACACTGAAGCTTTCTTT. Its translation: CASSRGQYTEAFF.

This clone was recorded only once. V and J are TRBV2 and TRBJ2-6, with TRBD1 matching over 8 bases. Per the germline V gene, CDR1 is SNHLY and CDR2 is FYNNEI. The junction had 10 bases not matched to a gene; V was cut back by 6 bases and J by 0 bases. This CDR3 contains 18 residues. In nucleotides, the CDR3 is TGTGCCAGCAGGGCGGGGCGGACAGGGACCTCTGGGGCCAACGTCCTGACTTTC. Protein: CASRAGRTGTSGANVLTF.

This sequence joins TRBV28 and TRBJ1-2, with TRBD1 matching over 7 bases. This CDR3 is 14 amino acids long. The germline gives CDR1 MDHEN, CDR2 SYDVKM. After removal of 3 bases from V and 0 bases from J, the junction contained 1 base not matched to a gene. In DNA form, the CDR3 reads TGTGCCAGCAGTTTGCAGGGGGCTAACTATGGCTACACCTTC. It translates to CASSLQGANYGYTF.

V is TRBV20-1 and J is TRBJ2-1; D perhaps matches TRBD2 (5 bases). Germline V gives CDR1 DFQATT, CDR2 SNEGSKA (reference sequence). There are 11 residues in the CDR3. V was clipped by 7 bases and J by 9 bases, with 13 bases between them. The CDR3 DNA reads TGCAGTGGCCTACGGGGATCTGAGCAGTTCTTC. The encoded protein is CSGLRGSEQFF.

The chain employs TRBV5-1 and TRBJ2-2; 11 nucleotides align to TRBD1. This CDR3 has 17 residues. Germline loops: CDR1 SGHRS, CDR2 YFSETQ. V shed 4 bases and J 0 bases; nucleotides not matched to a gene: 5. The CDR3 coding sequence is TGCGCCAGCAGCCGGACGGGACAGGGGGCGAACACCGGGGAGCTGTTTTTT. This gives the protein CASSRTGQGANTGELFF.